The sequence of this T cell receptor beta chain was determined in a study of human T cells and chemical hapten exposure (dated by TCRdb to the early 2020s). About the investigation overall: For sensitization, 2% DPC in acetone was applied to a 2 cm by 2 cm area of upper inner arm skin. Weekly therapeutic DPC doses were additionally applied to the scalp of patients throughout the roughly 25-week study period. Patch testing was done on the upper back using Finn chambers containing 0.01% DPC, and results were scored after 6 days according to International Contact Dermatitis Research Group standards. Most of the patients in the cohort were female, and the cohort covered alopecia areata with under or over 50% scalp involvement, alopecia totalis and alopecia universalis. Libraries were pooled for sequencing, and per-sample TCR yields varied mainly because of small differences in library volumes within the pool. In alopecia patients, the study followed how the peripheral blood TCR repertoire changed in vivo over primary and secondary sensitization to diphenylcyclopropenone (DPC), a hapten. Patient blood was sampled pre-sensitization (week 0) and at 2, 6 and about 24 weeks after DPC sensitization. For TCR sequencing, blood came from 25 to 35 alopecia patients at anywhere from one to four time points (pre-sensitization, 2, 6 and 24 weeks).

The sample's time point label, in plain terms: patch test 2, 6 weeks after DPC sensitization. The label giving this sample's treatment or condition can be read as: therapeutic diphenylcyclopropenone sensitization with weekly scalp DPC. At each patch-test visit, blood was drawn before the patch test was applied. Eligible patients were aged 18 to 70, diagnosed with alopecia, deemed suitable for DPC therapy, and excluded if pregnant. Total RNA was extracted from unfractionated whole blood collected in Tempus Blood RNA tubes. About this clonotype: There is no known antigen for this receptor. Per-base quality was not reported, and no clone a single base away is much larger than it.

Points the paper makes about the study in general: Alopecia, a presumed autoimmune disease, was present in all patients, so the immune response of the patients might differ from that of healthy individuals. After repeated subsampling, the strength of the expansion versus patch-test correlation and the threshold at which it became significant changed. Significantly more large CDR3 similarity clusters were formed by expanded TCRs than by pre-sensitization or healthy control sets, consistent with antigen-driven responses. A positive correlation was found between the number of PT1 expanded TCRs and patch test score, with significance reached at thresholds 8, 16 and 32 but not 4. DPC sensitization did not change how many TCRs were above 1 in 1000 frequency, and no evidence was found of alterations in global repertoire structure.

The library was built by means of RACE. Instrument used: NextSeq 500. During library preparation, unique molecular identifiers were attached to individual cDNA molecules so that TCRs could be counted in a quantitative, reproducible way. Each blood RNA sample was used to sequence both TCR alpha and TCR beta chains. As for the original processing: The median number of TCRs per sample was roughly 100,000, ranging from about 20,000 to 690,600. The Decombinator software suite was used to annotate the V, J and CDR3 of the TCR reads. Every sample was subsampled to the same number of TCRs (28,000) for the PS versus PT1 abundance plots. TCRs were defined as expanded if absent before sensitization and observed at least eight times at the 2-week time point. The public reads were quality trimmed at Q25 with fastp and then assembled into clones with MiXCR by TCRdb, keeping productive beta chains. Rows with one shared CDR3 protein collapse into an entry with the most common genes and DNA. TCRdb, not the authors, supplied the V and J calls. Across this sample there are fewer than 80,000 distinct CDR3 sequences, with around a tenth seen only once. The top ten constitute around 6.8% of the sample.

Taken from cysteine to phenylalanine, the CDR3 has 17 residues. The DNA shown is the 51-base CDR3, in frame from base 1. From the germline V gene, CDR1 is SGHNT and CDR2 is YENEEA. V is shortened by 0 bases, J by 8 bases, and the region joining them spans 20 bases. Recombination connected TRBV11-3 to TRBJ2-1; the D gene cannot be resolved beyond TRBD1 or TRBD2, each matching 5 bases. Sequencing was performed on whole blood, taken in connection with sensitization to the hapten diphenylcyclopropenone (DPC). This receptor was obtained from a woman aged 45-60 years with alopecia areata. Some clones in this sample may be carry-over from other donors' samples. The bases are TGTGCCAGCAGCTTAGATCTAGTCGGGACCTCCGGCGATGAGCAGTTCTTC. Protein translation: CASSLDLVGTSGDEQFF.